The rows below give T cell receptor beta chains drawn from one sample of a study of read filtering for tumor transcriptome and immune sequencing. From the reads, TCRdb called clonotypes with MiXCR, one entry per CDR3 protein. This table has about 130,000 distinct CDR3 sequences, about an eighth appearing once. Sequenced: a population of CD138-negative cells sorted from bone marrow. These receptors were obtained from a donor aged 40 or older with multiple myeloma. CDR3s include the opening cysteine and the closing phenylalanine or tryptophan. D genes are given only for firm matches. A clone size is listed for some rows: how often the clone was seen (once, few, many), or a class if it is expanded.

>many|TRBJ2-7|TRBD2|TRBV7-9
CASSYPGLAYEQYF
TGTGCCAGCAGCTACCCGGGACTAGCCTACGAGCAGTACTTC
>many|TRBJ2-3|.|TRBV5-1
CASGTGTSTDTQYF
TGCGCCAGCGGAACCGGGACTTCCACAGATACGCAGTATTTT
>many|TRBJ2-2|TRBD1|TRBV15
CATSGDRANTGELFF
TGTGCCACCAGCGGGGACAGGGCGAACACCGGGGAGCTGTTTTTT
>.|TRBJ2-3|TRBD2|TRBV20-1
CSLEGSGGAVPDTQYF
TGCAGTTTAGAGGGTAGCGGGGGGGCTGTCCCAGATACGCAGTATTTT
>many|TRBJ2-6|.|TRBV7-2
CASSLPPTVYSGANVLTF
TGTGCCAGCAGCTTACCACCGACAGTATACTCTGGGGCCAACGTCCTGACTTTC
>many|TRBJ2-1|TRBD2|TRBV20-1
CSAQAGPYNEQFF
TGCAGTGCTCAAGCGGGACCCTACAATGAGCAGTTCTTC
>many|TRBJ1-5|TRBD1|TRBV11-2
CASSLERDRVSTQPQHF
TGTGCCAGCAGCTTAGAACGGGACAGGGTCTCCACTCAGCCCCAGCATTTT
>many|TRBJ1-1|.|TRBV5-1
CASSLEGPEAFF
TGCGCCAGCAGCTTGGAGGGCCCTGAAGCTTTCTTT
>.|TRBJ2-3|.|TRBV6-2/TRBV6-3
CASNNVVRGSTQYF
TGTGCCAGCAACAACGTCGTTCGGGGGTCGACGCAGTATTTT
>many|TRBJ2-1|.|TRBV20-1
CSAPGLNEQFF
TGCAGTGCTCCTGGACTAAATGAGCAGTTCTTC
>many|TRBJ2-2|.|TRBV6-6
CASSYLGVGELFF
TGTGCCAGCAGTTATTTAGGGGTCGGGGAGCTGTTTTTT
>many|TRBJ1-4|.|TRBV6-6
CASLGHKDEKLFF
TGTGCCAGCCTCGGTCACAAGGACGAAAAACTGTTTTTT
>few|TRBJ2-2|.|TRBV5-1
CASSFVEYTGELFF
TGCGCCAGCAGCTTTGTGGAATACACCGGGGAGCTGTTTTTT
>many|TRBJ2-5|TRBD1|TRBV6-5
CASSDRGTAVETQYF
TGTGCCAGCAGTGACAGGGGTACTGCGGTAGAGACCCAGTACTTC
>many|TRBJ1-4|.|TRBV10-3
CATSEQGREEKLFF
TGTGCCACATCCGAACAGGGAAGGGAGGAAAAACTGTTTTTT
>many|TRBJ1-1|.|TRBV7-8
CASSLIEDTEAFF
TGTGCCAGCAGCTTGATTGAGGACACTGAAGCTTTCTTT
>many|TRBJ2-1|TRBD2|TRBV14
CAIRLAGRLNEQFF
TGTGCCATCCGACTAGCGGGTCGTCTCAATGAGCAGTTCTTC
>many|TRBJ2-7|.|TRBV20-1
CSARDRSLSEQYF
TGCAGTGCTAGAGACAGGTCCCTATCCGAGCAGTACTTC
>many|TRBJ2-3|TRBD2|TRBV5-1
CASSRWSGAGGGTDTQYF
TGCGCCAGCAGCCGGTGGAGCGGAGCGGGGGGAGGCACAGATACGCAGTATTTT
>many|TRBJ2-2|TRBD2|TRBV7-8
CASGLSGFAGELFF
TGTGCCAGCGGCCTTAGCGGGTTTGCCGGGGAGCTGTTTTTT
>many|TRBJ2-3|.|TRBV7-9
CASSLEGDTQYF
TGTGCCAGCAGCTTAGAAGGGGATACGCAGTATTTT
>.|TRBJ1-1|.|TRBV20-1
CSASWRNAEAFF
TGCAGTGCTAGTTGGCGGAACGCTGAAGCTTTCTTT
>many|TRBJ2-3|.|TRBV7-2
CASTPRGEDTQYF
TGTGCCAGCACTCCGAGGGGTGAAGATACGCAGTATTTT
>many|TRBJ1-5|.|TRBV10-3
CAISWDSNQPQHF
TGTGCCATCAGTTGGGACAGCAATCAGCCCCAGCATTTT
>many|TRBJ2-7|.|TRBV18
CASSPSIGQPYEQYF
TGTGCCAGCTCACCATCGATCGGACAGCCCTACGAGCAGTACTTC
>many|TRBJ2-6|.|TRBV7-7
CASSSIGGRSGANVLTF
TGTGCTAGCAGCTCCATTGGAGGGCGCTCTGGGGCCAACGTCCTGACTTTC
>few|TRBJ2-5|.|TRBV9
CASSVRAGQETQYF
TGTGCCAGCAGCGTAAGGGCAGGTCAAGAGACCCAGTACTTC
>many|TRBJ2-4|.|TRBV5-1
CASSFGRPEGRAKNIQYF
TGCGCCAGCAGCTTCGGGCGCCCGGAGGGTAGGGCCAAAAACATTCAGTACTTC
>few|TRBJ2-5|.|TRBV29-1
CSVSPGHLQETQYF
TGCAGCGTATCTCCGGGACACCTCCAAGAGACCCAGTACTTC
>many|TRBJ2-3|.|TRBV7-3
CASSLGGSEDTQYF
TGTGCCAGCAGCTTAGGGGGGAGCGAGGATACGCAGTATTTT
>.|TRBJ2-2|.|TRBV5-1
CASSLGNAGELFF
TGCGCCAGCAGCTTGGGCAACGCCGGGGAGCTGTTTTTT
>.|TRBJ2-5|.|TRBV6-1
CASSELGLSQETQYF
TGTGCCAGCAGTGAATTGGGACTCAGCCAAGAGACCCAGTACTTC
>many|TRBJ1-5|.|TRBV9
CASSVAEGQPQHF
TGTGCCAGCAGCGTAGCTGAGGGGCAGCCCCAGCATTTT
>many|TRBJ2-1|TRBD1|TRBV10-3
CAISGGQANNEQFF
TGTGCCATCAGTGGGGGACAGGCCAACAATGAGCAGTTCTTC
>many|TRBJ2-3|TRBD2|TRBV3-1
CASSPSERSGRADTQYF
TGTGCCAGCAGCCCTTCGGAGAGGAGCGGGAGGGCCGATACGCAGTATTTT
>many|TRBJ1-5|.|TRBV7-2
CASSPTSQGPQHF
TGTGCCAGCAGCCCCACGTCGCAAGGGCCCCAGCATTTT
>.|TRBJ2-7|TRBD1|TRBV28
CATLGQENGQYF
TGTGCCACCCTAGGACAGGAAAACGGGCAGTACTTC
>many|TRBJ2-3|TRBD2|TRBV3-1
CASSRWDYGIDTQYF
TGTGCCAGCAGCCGGTGGGACTACGGGATAGATACGCAGTATTTT
>many|TRBJ2-7|.|TRBV7-9
CASSPPTGSPISYEQYF
TGTGCCAGCAGTCCCCCTACAGGGAGCCCGATCTCCTACGAGCAGTACTTC
>.|TRBJ2-5|.|TRBV2
CASSSRVLPETQYF
TGTGCCAGCAGTTCCAGGGTACTACCGGAGACCCAGTACTTC
>many|TRBJ2-1|TRBD2|TRBV12-3/TRBV12-4
CASSGGTSGGPTYNEQFF
TGTGCCAGCAGTGGGGGGACTAGCGGGGGCCCTACCTACAATGAGCAGTTCTTC
>.|TRBJ2-5|TRBD1|TRBV4-1
CAKSQETGSEYF
TGCGCCAAAAGCCAAGAGACAGGGTCGGAATACTTC
>many|TRBJ2-2|.|TRBV19
CASSITRTVNTGELFF
TGTGCCAGTAGTATAACCAGGACAGTGAACACCGGGGAGCTGTTTTTT
>many|TRBJ2-1|.|TRBV5-1
CASSSVLGAGDEQFF
TGCGCCAGCAGCTCCGTCCTAGGGGCCGGGGATGAGCAGTTCTTC
>many|TRBJ2-5|.|TRBV20-1
CSAFRASLETQYF
TGCAGTGCTTTCCGGGCCTCCCTAGAGACCCAGTACTTC
>many|TRBJ1-1|.|TRBV6-5
CASSKPAGGEAFF
TGTGCCAGCAGCAAACCCGCGGGGGGTGAAGCTTTCTTT
>many|TRBJ2-7|TRBD2|TRBV28
CASSPSTSGRAGEQYF
TGTGCCAGCAGTCCGTCGACTAGCGGGAGGGCCGGGGAGCAGTACTTC
>many|TRBJ1-6|.|TRBV7-8
CASSLAPYNDSPLHF
TGTGCCAGCAGCTTAGCACCTTACAATGATTCACCCCTCCACTTT
>many|TRBJ2-5|TRBD2|TRBV12-3/TRBV12-4
CASSLVDRGGLETQYF
TGTGCCAGCAGTTTAGTGGACCGGGGGGGTTTAGAGACCCAGTACTTC
>many|TRBJ2-1|.|TRBV5-1
CASRESSYNEQFF
TGCGCCAGCAGGGAGAGCTCCTACAATGAGCAGTTCTTC
>many|TRBJ2-1|.|TRBV3-1
CASSQDLIADYNEQFF
TGTGCCAGCAGCCAAGATCTGATAGCGGACTACAATGAGCAGTTCTTC